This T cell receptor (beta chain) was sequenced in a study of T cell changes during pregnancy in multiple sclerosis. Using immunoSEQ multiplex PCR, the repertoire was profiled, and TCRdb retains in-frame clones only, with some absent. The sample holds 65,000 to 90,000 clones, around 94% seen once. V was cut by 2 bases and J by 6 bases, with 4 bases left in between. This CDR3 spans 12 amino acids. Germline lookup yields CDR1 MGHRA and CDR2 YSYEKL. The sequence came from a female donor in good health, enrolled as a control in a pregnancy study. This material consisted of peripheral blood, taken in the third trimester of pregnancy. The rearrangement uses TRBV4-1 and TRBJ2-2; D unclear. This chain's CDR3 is CASSQIAGELFF. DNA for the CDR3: TGCGCCAGCAGCCAAATAGCCGGGGAGCTGTTTTTT.